Listed here are 11 T cell receptor beta chains from one sample, sequenced in a study of cytomegalovirus exposure and HLA in healthy donors. With 60 Vbeta and 13 Jbeta primers, the PCR was carried out. Assay used: immunoSEQ multiplex PCR; TCRdb lists only in-frame clones, some missing. This table has more than 80,000 clones, approximately 64% appearing once. Sequencing used PBMCs. These receptors came from a man aged 60-69 years in good health and CMV-seronegative.

The gene calls are TRBV9 and TRBJ2-3; 10 bases are a match to TRBD1. Germline V lookup: CDR1 SGDLS, CDR2 YYNGEE. This CDR3 has 14 residues. V gave up 4 bases and J gave up 4 bases; unmatched junction bases: 3. The CDR3 loop reads CASSSTGGADTQYF. The CDR3, as DNA: TGTGCCAGCAGCTCGACAGGGGGCGCAGATACGCAGTATTTT.

This clone is a singleton in its sample. This CDR3 reads CASSEGTHPPQPQYF. In DNA, the CDR3 is TGTGCCAGCAGTGAAGGGACTCACCCGCCCCAGCCGCAGTATTTT. V gene TRBV6-1 combines with J gene TRBJ2-3, with D possibly TRBD2 on 5 matching bases. Trimming took 1 base from V and 10 from J, leaving 18 bases between them. The CDR3 totals 15 residues. The germline CDR1 and CDR2 sequences are MNHNS and SASEGT.

The chain combines TRBV18 with TRBJ2-1; 8 bases agree with TRBD1. The ends lost 5 bases at V and 7 bases at J; junction bases unmatched: 13. Germline V gives CDR1 KGHSH, CDR2 LQKENI. The CDR3 is made up of 16 amino acids. CDR3 coding DNA: TGTGCCAGCTCAACAACCGGGACAGGAAATAGGAATGAGCAGTTCTTC. The encoded protein is CASSTTGTGNRNEQFF.

The gene calls are TRBV7-8 and TRBJ1-6; D is unresolved. The germline V gene encodes CDR1 SGHVS and CDR2 FQNEAQ. Trimming took 5 bases from V and 6 from J, leaving 14 bases between them. The CDR3 totals 15 residues. CDR3 DNA sequence: TGTGCCAGCAGCCTAATCAAGACGGGTAATTCACCCCTCCACTTT. It translates to CASSLIKTGNSPLHF.

Many counts were recorded for this clone. CDR3 amino acids: CASSFHGQGRRNTIYF. CDR3 DNA: TGTGCCAGCAGCTTCCACGGACAGGGACGAAGAAACACCATATATTTT. This chain links TRBV11-3 with TRBJ1-3, with 8 bases that match TRBD1. V dropped 3 bases and J dropped 5; count of bases not matched to a gene: 9. This CDR3 spans 16 amino acids. Germline CDR1 is SGHNT and CDR2 is YENEEA.

This chain uses TRBV10-3 with TRBJ1-5; tentative D call: TRBD1 (5 bases). CDR1 and CDR2 (germline): ENHRY, SYGVKD. The CDR3 is 15 amino acids. V was pared by 3 bases and J by 3 bases, with 12 bases between. The DNA of the CDR3 is TGTGCCATCAGTGAATGGGGCCCGAACAATCAGCCCCAGCATTTT. As protein: CAISEWGPNNQPQHF.

The chain uses TRBV7-9 and TRBJ2-2; no reliable D call. There are 15 residues in the CDR3. V was shortened by 1 base and J by 1 base, with 7 bases between the two germline ends. Germline assignment: CDR1 SEHNR and CDR2 FQNEAQ (reference sequence). In DNA, the CDR3 is TGTGCCAGCAGCTTAGGCGCAGGGAACACCGGGGAGCTGTTTTTT. Protein sequence: CASSLGAGNTGELFF.

This clone was observed a single time. V and J are TRBV5-6 and TRBJ2-1; 10 bases are a match to TRBD2. Germline V gene data show CDR1 as SGHDT and CDR2 as YYEEEE. The CDR3 extends over 16 amino acids. J lost 9 bases, V lost 1 base, and 10 bases had no gene match. CDR3 loop: CASSLLPAGGVGEQFF. CDR3 coding DNA: TGTGCCAGCAGCTTGCTTCCAGCGGGAGGGGTCGGTGAGCAGTTCTTC.

This clone is a singleton in its sample. This chain connects TRBV5-1 to TRBJ2-7, with D perhaps TRBD2 (5 bases). Deletions cut 0 bases from V and 0 bases from J, with 10 bases between. The CDR3 consists of 15 residues. Germline-derived CDR1 and CDR2 are SGHRS and YFSETQ. For the CDR3, the DNA is TGCGCCAGCAGCTTGGGCGGGCCGACCTCCTACGAGCAGTACTTC. It encodes CASSLGGPTSYEQYF.

Details on this clone: One end of the junction is discordant with germline, which a read error may explain. The genes are TRBV10-3 and TRBJ2-7; D gene uncertain. CDR3 length: 11 residues. CDR1 ENHRY and CDR2 SYGVKD come from the germline V gene. The CDR3 DNA is TGTGCCAGCAGTGACCCCTTCGAGCAGTACTTC. It translates to CASSDPFEQYF.

With respect to this clone: One junction end disagrees with the germline gene, perhaps due to a read error. V and J are TRBV6-5 and TRBJ2-7; D ambiguous. The CDR3 consists of 14 residues. Germline values: CDR1 MNHEY, CDR2 SVGAGI. CDR3 in amino acids: CASSYSPSTYERYF. DNA for the CDR3: TGTGCCAGCAGTTACTCCCCCAGTACCTACGAGCGGTACTTC.